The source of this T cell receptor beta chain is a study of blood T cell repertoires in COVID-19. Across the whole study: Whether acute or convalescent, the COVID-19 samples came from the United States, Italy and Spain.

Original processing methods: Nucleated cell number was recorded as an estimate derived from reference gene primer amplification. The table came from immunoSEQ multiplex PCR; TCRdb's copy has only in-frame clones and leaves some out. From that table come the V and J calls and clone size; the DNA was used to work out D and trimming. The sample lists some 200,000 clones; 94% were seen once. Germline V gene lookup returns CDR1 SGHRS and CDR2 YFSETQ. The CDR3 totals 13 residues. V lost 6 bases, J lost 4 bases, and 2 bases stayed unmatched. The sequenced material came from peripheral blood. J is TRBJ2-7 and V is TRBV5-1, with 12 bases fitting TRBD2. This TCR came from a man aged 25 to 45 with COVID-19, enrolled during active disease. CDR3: CASMTSGGYEQYF. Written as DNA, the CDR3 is TGCGCCAGCATGACTAGCGGGGGATACGAGCAGTACTTC.